These 20 T cell receptor beta chains were sequenced from one sample in a study of beta chain features in type 1 diabetes. Expressed TCRB transcripts were sequenced because the isolated RNA had all been reverse transcribed beforehand. Sequencing was performed with immunoSEQ multiplex PCR; in TCRdb, only in-frame clones are kept and a portion is missing. The data show roughly 400,000 clones, about 10% seen once. Whole-study results and caveats: A moderate, significant TCRB CDR3 shortening appeared in type 1 diabetes across four CD4+ subsets.

Their recognized antigens are unknown. What was sequenced was central memory CD4+ T cells from blood. The receptors were gathered from a man aged 30-40 years with type 1 diabetes.

There are a few counts of this clone. CDR3: CASSSEVYEQYF. In DNA, the CDR3 is TGTGCCAGCAGCTCTGAGGTCTACGAGCAGTACTTC. The chain couples TRBV7-9 to TRBJ2-7, with unresolved D. This CDR3 comprises 12 residues. V shed 4 bases and J shed 3 bases, with 7 bases lying between them. The V gene's germline CDR1 is SEHNR and CDR2 FQNEAQ (reference sequence).

V is TRBV27 and J is TRBJ1-2, with a weak D call TRBD1 (5 bases). The CDR3 has 14 amino acids. The V end was cut by 1 base, the J end by 4 bases, with 10 bases between. In germline, CDR1 is MNHEY, CDR2 SMNVEV (reference sequence). CDR3 sequence reads: CASSLYDTGYGYTF. CDR3 bases: TGTGCCAGCAGTTTATACGACACAGGCTATGGCTACACCTTC.

J is TRBJ2-2 and V is TRBV6-4; either TRBD1 or TRBD2 may fit D (5 bases each). The CDR3 is 16 residues long. Germline assignment: CDR1 MRHNA and CDR2 SNTAGT. V dropped 4 bases and J dropped 3 bases, with 15 bases sitting between them. CDR3 in amino acids: CASSAEGTWDTGELFF. CDR3 bases: TGTGCCAGCAGTGCCGAGGGGACCTGGGACACCGGGGAGCTGTTTTTT.

There are a few counts of this clone. J is TRBJ2-5 and V is TRBV4-2; perhaps D is TRBD1 or TRBD2 (6 bases each). This CDR3 has 16 amino acids. With 1 base removed from V and 2 bases from J, the gap between germline ends came to 14 bases. Per germline, CDR1 LGHNA and CDR2 YNFKEQ. CDR3 in DNA: TGTGCCAGCAGCCAAGGCGGTAGGGGGGTTCAAGAGACCCAGTACTTC. Its translation: CASSQGGRGVQETQYF.

V usage is TRBV4-3 and J usage is TRBJ2-3, with no clear D. The CDR3 totals 15 residues. Germline lookup yields CDR1 LGHNA and CDR2 YSLEER. Trimming took 0 bases from V and 1 from J, leaving 8 bases between them. The CDR3 region has the DNA TGCGCCAGCAGCCAAGATCCCACAGGCACAGATACGCAGTATTTT. As protein: CASSQDPTGTDTQYF.

The J gene is TRBJ2-7, the V gene TRBV2; D is undetermined. Germline values: CDR1 SNHLY, CDR2 FYNNEI. The CDR3 loop spans 14 amino acids. Trimming shortened V by 5 bases and J by 1 base, and 12 bases separated the two germline ends. The CDR3 bases are TGTGCCAGCAGTCGGACGGTCCAGTCCTACGAGCAGTACTTC. This translates into CASSRTVQSYEQYF. Variable domain in full (rest from reference TRBV2 and TRBJ2-7): EPEVTQTPSHQVTQMGQEVILRCVPISNHLYFYWYRQILGQKVEFLVSFYNNEISEKSEIFDDQFSVERPDGSNFTLKIRSTKLEDSAMYFCASSRTVQSYEQYFGPGTRLTVT.

The rearrangement links TRBV30 to TRBJ2-5; possible D gene TRBD1, 8 bases. Per germline, CDR1 GTSNPN and CDR2 SVGIG (reference sequence). The CDR3 covers 14 residues. V dropped 5 bases and J dropped 2 bases, with 15 bases sitting between them. This CDR3 is CAWVTGEGQETQYF. In DNA, the CDR3 is TGTGCCTGGGTGACAGGGGAGGGACAAGAGACCCAGTACTTC.

This clone was counted ten times or more. The chain employs TRBV27 and TRBJ2-7; TRBD1 aligns across 8 bases. Germline CDR1 MNHEY, CDR2 SMNVEV (reference sequence). CDR3 length equals 15 residues. The J segment lost 6 bases and the V segment lost 3 bases, leaving 10 bases of the junction unmatched. The CDR3 is CASSLGGQVMIEQYF. Here the CDR3 DNA reads TGTGCCAGCAGTTTGGGGGGACAGGTGATGATCGAGCAGTACTTC.

This clone came up a few times. V gene TRBV11-2 combines with J gene TRBJ2-5, with D maybe TRBD1 (5 bases). The V gene lost 1 base and the J gene lost 1 base, with 13 bases spanning the gap. The CDR3 consists of 16 residues. Germline CDR1 is SGHAT and CDR2 is FQNNGV. CDR3 protein: CASSLGGVSIQETQYF. CDR3 sequence (DNA): TGTGCCAGCAGCTTAGGGGGCGTATCAATCCAAGAGACCCAGTACTTC.

This clone has just a few counts. The chain is built from TRBV28 and TRBJ2-5; 9 bases match TRBD2. The germline V gene encodes CDR1 MDHEN and CDR2 SYDVKM. The V and J ends lost 5 bases and 1 base, in that order; junction bases with no gene match: 8. The CDR3 runs to 16 residues. In DNA, the CDR3 is TGTGCCAGCAGTGGAAGCGGGAGGAGGGTCCAAGAGACCCAGTACTTC. Its protein product is CASSGSGRRVQETQYF.

This clone was detected ten times or more. The chain carries TRBV6-5 and TRBJ2-2; D is undetermined. This CDR3 comprises 15 residues. Trimming removed 6 bases at V and 4 bases at J, with 15 bases between. The germline gives CDR1 MNHEY, CDR2 SVGAGI. CDR3 nucleotide sequence: TGTGCCAGCAGCCCCCGATATCCTTTCACCGGGGAGCTGTTTTTT. This translates into CASSPRYPFTGELFF.

This clone was seen a handful of times. The sample has other DNA sequences that encode this CDR3 too. The gene calls are TRBV5-4 and TRBJ2-6; 7 bases are shared with TRBD1. The junction had 3 bases not matched to a gene; V was cut back by 3 bases and J by 0 bases. This CDR3 spans 16 amino acids. Germline values: CDR1 SGHNT, CDR2 YYREEE (reference sequence). CDR3: CASSWGTVSGANVLTF. CDR3 coding DNA: TGTGCCAGCAGCTGGGGGACAGTCTCTGGGGCCAACGTCCTGACTTTC.

This clone was detected a few times. The V call is TRBV2, the J call TRBJ1-1; D is unresolved. From germline, CDR1 is SNHLY and CDR2 FYNNEI. CDR3 length equals 14 residues. Trimming left V 0 bases short and J 6 bases short, with 11 bases between. CDR3 in DNA: TGTGCCAGCAGTGAAGCGCTTTGGGGTCCTGAAGCTTTCTTT. This translates into CASSEALWGPEAFF.

The sample holds a few counts of this clone. The chain combines TRBV6-6 with TRBJ2-7; tentatively, D is TRBD2 (6 bases). The CDR3 spans 13 residues. Looked up from germline, CDR1 is MNHNY and CDR2 is SVGAGI (reference sequence). Trimming cost V 7 bases and J 0 bases, with 10 bases left between them. The CDR3 region has the DNA TGTGCCAGCACTCTTAGCGGCTCCTACGAGCAGTACTTC. The encoded protein is CASTLSGSYEQYF.

The chain recombines TRBV18 with TRBJ1-1, with a tentative D call TRBD1 (6 bases). The V gene's germline CDR1 is KGHSH and CDR2 LQKENI. This CDR3 comprises 15 residues. With 10 bases removed from V and 4 bases from J, the gap between germline ends came to 22 bases. CDR3 sequence (DNA): TGTGCCACCCTAGGAACAGGGCGGTTTAGCACTGAAGCTTTCTTT. Its translation: CATLGTGRFSTEAFF.

For this clone: Different DNA sequences within this sample yield the same CDR3. The J gene is TRBJ2-2, the V gene TRBV18; D unresolved. Germline V gene sequence: CDR1 KGHSH, CDR2 LQKENI. This CDR3 spans 12 amino acids. With 3 bases removed from V and 5 bases from J, the gap between germline ends came to 4 bases. The CDR3 coding sequence is TGTGCCAGCTCACCCCTAACCGGGGAGCTGTTTTTT. This translates into CASSPLTGELFF.

Only a few counts were recorded for this clone. This chain joins TRBV14 and TRBJ2-2; D uncertain. Germline assignment: CDR1 SGHDN and CDR2 FVKESK. Trimming removed 2 bases at V and 1 base at J, with 5 bases between. The CDR3 consists of 14 residues. This chain's CDR3 is CASSQLLNTGELFF. CDR3 sequence (DNA): TGTGCCAGCAGCCAATTACTGAACACCGGGGAGCTGTTTTTT.

The rearrangement uses TRBV5-1 and TRBJ2-5; perhaps D is TRBD1 or TRBD2 (5 bases each). Trimming stripped 0 bases from V and 3 bases from J, with 9 bases between. Germline V gene data show CDR1 as SGHRS and CDR2 as YFSETQ. The CDR3 runs to 14 residues. The CDR3 nucleotides are TGCGCCAGCAGCTTGGTCGGGACCAAAGAGACCCAGTACTTC. Translating gives CASSLVGTKETQYF.

There are a few counts of this clone. The rearrangement joins TRBV7-9 to TRBJ2-2; no reliable D call. The CDR3 runs to 14 residues. The V end lost 2 bases, the J end lost 0 bases, and 4 bases lay between the germline ends. From germline, CDR1 is SEHNR and CDR2 FQNEAQ (reference sequence). CDR3 in amino acids: CASSLRANTGELFF. CDR3 nucleotide sequence: TGTGCCAGCAGCTTACGCGCGAACACCGGGGAGCTGTTTTTT.

This clone appeared a few times. This sequence joins TRBV30 and TRBJ2-1; possible D gene TRBD1, 6 bases. CDR1 and CDR2 (germline): GTSNPN, SVGIG (reference sequence). The germline V and J ends were trimmed by 2 bases and 13 bases, with 12 bases remaining between them. This CDR3 is built from 11 residues. The CDR3 sequence: CAWSLQGIQFF. The DNA for the CDR3 is TGTGCCTGGAGTCTACAGGGAATACAGTTCTTC.